These 32 T cell receptor beta chains originate from one sample sequenced in a study of post-analysis software for immune sequencing data. Study results and caveats: Controls showed lower frequencies than patients for 5 or 6 TRBV segments, and TRBV5-6, TRBV5-1 and TRBV20-1 were among these.

These receptors are not linked to any known antigen. Included in the TCR beta cDNA libraries were unique molecular identifiers. TCRdb independently ran MiXCR on the PCR reads; one entry per CDR3 protein. The sample records about 400,000 distinct CDR3 sequences, around 33% being singletons. The sample taken for sequencing was blood. These receptors all stem from a girl aged 10-17 years with multiple sclerosis.

The V call is TRBV5-1, the J call TRBJ2-1; tentative D call: TRBD1 (6 bases). Trimming shortened V by 4 bases and J by 1 base, and 15 bases separated the two germline ends. This CDR3 is built from 16 residues. Germline values: CDR1 SGHRS, CDR2 YFSETQ. In DNA, the CDR3 is TGCGCCAGCAGCGTAACAGGGCGGAGGTCCTACAATGAGCAGTTCTTC. It yields the protein CASSVTGRRSYNEQFF.

In this sample, this clonotype turned up once. This chain connects TRBV30 to TRBJ2-3; 10 bases line up with TRBD1. The germline CDR1 and CDR2 sequences are GTSNPN and SVGIG (reference sequence). Trimming removed 3 bases from V and 3 bases from J; junction bases left unmatched: 6. The CDR3 consists of 15 residues. As DNA, the CDR3 is TGTGCCTGGAGCCCGGGACAGGGGATAACAGATACGCAGTATTTT. Translating it yields CAWSPGQGITDTQYF.

The rearrangement joins TRBV10-2 to TRBJ2-2; 13 bases agree with TRBD2. Trimming cost V 6 bases and J 7 bases; bases outside gene matches: 5. This CDR3 is built from 15 residues. Germline V gene data show CDR1 as WSHSY and CDR2 as SAAADI. DNA of the CDR3: TGCGCCAGCAGACTAGCGGGGGGGACCTTCGGGGAGCTGTTTTTT. Its translation is CASRLAGGTFGELFF.

V and J are TRBV5-1 and TRBJ2-3; 11 nucleotides agree with TRBD2. Germline loops: CDR1 SGHRS, CDR2 YFSETQ. The CDR3 has 16 residues. The junction had 7 bases not matched to a gene; V was cut back by 3 bases and J by 4 bases. The CDR3 nucleotides are TGCGCCAGCAGCTCGGGACTAGCGGAAGGGGCAGATACGCAGTATTTT. This sequence encodes CASSSGLAEGADTQYF.

This clonotype was counted a single time. The chain links TRBV12-3 or TRBV12-4 to TRBJ1-5, with 8 bases identical to TRBD1. V gave up 3 bases and J gave up 4 bases; unmatched junction bases: 8. The CDR3 length is 16 residues. CDR3 residues: CASSFHQGAGNQPQHF. In DNA form, the CDR3 reads TGTGCCAGCAGTTTCCATCAGGGGGCTGGGAATCAGCCCCAGCATTTT.

The chain has TRBV7-2 and TRBJ2-5; no definite D call. This CDR3 has 14 amino acids. Between the trimmed V and J ends, which lost 2 bases and 2 bases, there was a span of 9 bases. Per the germline V gene, CDR1 is SGHTA and CDR2 is FQGNSA. Here the CDR3 DNA reads TGTGCCAGCAGCTTAATGGGCATACAAGAGACCCAGTACTTC. As protein: CASSLMGIQETQYF.

V usage is TRBV19 and J usage is TRBJ1-5; TRBD1 matches at 8 bases. Germline CDR1 is LNHDA and CDR2 is SQIVND (reference sequence). V dropped 6 bases and J dropped 3; count of bases not matched to a gene: 10. This CDR3 has 16 amino acids. The CDR3 region has the DNA TGTGCCAGTAGGATCCCAGGGGGCATGAACAATCAGCCCCAGCATTTT. Residues: CASRIPGGMNNQPQHF.

V and J are TRBV7-9 and TRBJ1-5; D might be TRBD1 (6 bases). The CDR3 extends over 14 amino acids. Germline V gene lookup returns CDR1 SEHNR and CDR2 FQNEAQ (reference sequence). V was clipped by 5 bases and J by 4 bases, with 12 bases between them. This CDR3 reads CASSLTGRNQPQHF. The CDR3 DNA sequence: TGTGCCAGCAGCCTAACAGGGAGGAATCAGCCCCAGCATTTT.

V usage is TRBV20-1 and J usage is TRBJ2-7; a weak D match, TRBD1 (5 bases). The DNA matches TRBJ2-5 better at its end, which makes the J call doubtful. Germline loops: CDR1 DFQATT, CDR2 SNEGSKA (reference sequence). The CDR3 is made up of 12 amino acids. CDR3 nucleotides: TGCAGTGTCGAACCGACAGAAGAGACCCAGTACTTC. Translated, it gives CSVEPTEETQYF.

The V call is TRBV6-5, the J call TRBJ1-1; possibly TRBD1 for D (6 bases). Germline loops: CDR1 MNHEY, CDR2 SVGAGI. Trimming left V 6 bases short and J 4 bases short, with 15 bases between. The CDR3 loop spans 14 amino acids. The CDR3 is CASSRTGLSTEAFF. The CDR3 bases are TGTGCCAGCAGCCGTACAGGGCTCAGCACTGAAGCTTTCTTT.

The gene calls are TRBV6-2 or TRBV6-3 and TRBJ2-4, with D possibly being TRBD1 or TRBD2 (5 bases each). Germline-derived CDR1 and CDR2 are MNHEY and SVGEGT. The germline V and J ends were trimmed by 0 bases and 8 bases, with 17 bases remaining between them. The CDR3 extends over 16 amino acids. CDR3 protein: CASSYSKDRREDIQYF. As DNA, the CDR3 is TGTGCCAGCAGTTACTCTAAAGACAGACGGGAAGACATTCAGTACTTC.

In its sample, this clonotype was seen a few times. This sequence joins TRBV18 and TRBJ2-5; D not certain. This CDR3 is 14 amino acids long. V lost 3 bases and J 1 base, leaving 9 bases between the germline ends. Germline V gene data show CDR1 as KGHSH and CDR2 as LQKENI. For the CDR3, the DNA is TGTGCCAGCTCACCCGGACCGGCCCAAGAGACCCAGTACTTC. Translated, it gives CASSPGPAQETQYF.

The chain is built from TRBV20-1 and TRBJ1-2; no reliable D call. The CDR3 consists of 10 residues. The V and J ends lost 3 bases and 12 bases respectively, with 11 bases between them. Germline loops: CDR1 DFQATT, CDR2 SNEGSKA (reference sequence). CDR3 sequence: CSASPTLHTF. The CDR3 DNA reads TGCAGTGCTAGTCCGACCCTCCACACCTTC.

The rearrangement joins TRBV6-4 to TRBJ2-2, with D possibly being TRBD1 or TRBD2 (6 bases each). Germline lookup yields CDR1 MRHNA and CDR2 SNTAGT. This CDR3 is 17 amino acids long. The germline V and J ends were trimmed by 5 bases and 1 base, with 17 bases remaining between them. Here the CDR3 DNA reads TGTGCCAGCAGTCCCAGGAGGGGGGATCTGAACACCGGGGAGCTGTTTTTT. Translation gives CASSPRRGDLNTGELFF.

V is TRBV6-2 or TRBV6-3 and J is TRBJ1-2; no clear D. Germline V CDR1 and CDR2: MNHEY, SVGEGT. This CDR3 spans 15 amino acids. V was clipped by 2 bases and J by 8 bases, with 18 bases between them. CDR3 amino acids: CASSYNSPRGGGYTF. CDR3 DNA: TGTGCCAGCAGTTACAACTCCCCCCGTGGTGGCGGCTACACCTTC.

The rearrangement uses TRBV7-2 and TRBJ2-7; D not resolved. V lost 1 base, J lost 0 bases, and 4 bases lay in between. CDR3 length: 13 residues. Germline V lookup: CDR1 SGHTA, CDR2 FQGNSA. CDR3 in amino acids: CASSLVFSYEQYF. In nucleotides, the CDR3 is TGTGCCAGCAGCTTAGTGTTCTCCTACGAGCAGTACTTC.

This clonotype has just a few counts. The J gene is TRBJ1-1, the V gene TRBV12-3 or TRBV12-4; D is uncertain. The CDR3 has 11 residues. Trimming removed 3 bases at V and 4 bases at J, with 3 bases between. The CDR3, as DNA: TGTGCCAGCAGTTTCGGCACTGAAGCTTTCTTT. This translates into CASSFGTEAFF.

This chain joins TRBV5-5 and TRBJ2-7; D ambiguous. The CDR3 runs 13 residues. Deletions cut 0 bases from V and 2 bases from J, with 6 bases between. Per germline, CDR1 SGHKS and CDR2 YYEKEE (reference sequence). CDR3 amino acids: CASSLDSPYEQYF. CDR3 coding DNA: TGTGCCAGCAGCTTGGACAGCCCCTACGAGCAGTACTTC.

This clonotype was observed a handful of times. The gene calls are TRBV28 and TRBJ2-2, with D possibly being TRBD1 or TRBD2 (5 bases each). Between the trimmed V and J ends, which lost 5 bases and 9 bases, there was a span of 10 bases. Germline CDR1 MDHEN, CDR2 SYDVKM. This CDR3 is 12 amino acids long. The CDR3 loop is CASSVGVWELFF. The CDR3 DNA reads TGTGCCAGCAGTGTGGGGGTCTGGGAGCTGTTTTTT.

The chain is built from TRBV18 and TRBJ2-1, with D unclear. Germline V gene data show CDR1 as KGHSH and CDR2 as LQKENI. Trimming removed 3 bases from V and 9 bases from J, with 12 bases in between. This CDR3 region has 13 residues. CDR3 protein: CASSPGRFSEQFF. The DNA for the CDR3 is TGTGCCAGCTCACCTGGGCGGTTTAGTGAGCAGTTCTTC.

The rearrangement uses TRBV10-3 and TRBJ1-2; the D gene is possibly TRBD1 (5 bases). This CDR3 spans 16 amino acids. In germline, CDR1 is ENHRY, CDR2 SYGVKD. V gave up 0 bases and J gave up 4 bases, with 15 bases separating them. Here the CDR3 reads CAISESGVRVTYGYTF. Written as DNA, the CDR3 is TGTGCCATCAGTGAGTCGGGGGTCAGGGTGACCTATGGCTACACCTTC.

In its sample, this clonotype was seen a few times. The rearrangement links TRBV24-1 to TRBJ2-3; 10 nucleotides match TRBD2. This CDR3 has 16 residues. Looked up from germline, CDR1 is KGHDR and CDR2 is SFDVKD. V trimming: 2 bases; J trimming: 5 bases; junction bases outside the gene matches: 6. The CDR3 DNA is TGTGCCACCAGTGATTCGCTAGCGGGGGTCGGAGATACGCAGTATTTT. Protein sequence: CATSDSLAGVGDTQYF.

V is TRBV12-3 or TRBV12-4 and J is TRBJ2-7, with 11 bases matching TRBD1. The J segment lost 0 bases and the V segment lost 7 bases, leaving 2 bases of the junction unmatched. The CDR3 has 14 amino acids. The CDR3 protein is CASIGTGGSYEQYF. CDR3 bases: TGTGCCAGCATCGGGACAGGGGGCTCCTACGAGCAGTACTTC.

The sample holds many counts of this clonotype. The genes are TRBV12-3 or TRBV12-4 and TRBJ2-7, with 7 nucleotides matching TRBD1. The CDR3 totals 12 residues. Unmatched junction bases numbered 7, after V lost 3 bases and J lost 11 bases. CDR3 coding DNA: TGTGCCAGCAGTTTCAGACAGGGCAACAAGTACTTC. The encoded protein is CASSFRQGNKYF.

This clonotype was recorded many times. The chain employs TRBV7-2 and TRBJ2-5; the match to TRBD2 covers 10 bases. Per the germline V gene, CDR1 is SGHTA and CDR2 is FQGNSA. The trim removed 6 bases at V and 2 bases at J, leaving 6 bases unmatched. The CDR3 has 15 residues. The CDR3 region is CASRRTSGAQETQYF. In DNA, the CDR3 is TGTGCCAGCAGGCGGACTAGCGGTGCTCAAGAGACCCAGTACTTC.

Comments on this clonotype: This may be a read error, as it is one base from a much larger clone. The chain uses TRBV6-5 and TRBJ2-7, with 11 bases lining up with TRBD2. Germline CDR1 reads MNHEY; CDR2 reads SVGAGI. There are 15 residues in the CDR3. CDR3 protein: CTSSPETSGAYEQYF. As DNA, the CDR3 is TGTACCAGCAGTCCAGAGACTAGCGGGGCTTACGAGCAGTACTTC.

This clonotype was recorded once. The chain uses TRBV20-1 and TRBJ2-3, with no clear D. Deletions cut 5 bases from V and 6 bases from J, with 18 bases between. Germline lookup yields CDR1 DFQATT and CDR2 SNEGSKA (reference sequence). CDR3 size: 14 residues. The CDR3 spells CSAPHSENGDTQYF. The CDR3 region has the DNA TGCAGTGCTCCACATTCAGAGAACGGCGATACGCAGTATTTT.

This clonotype was counted between two and nine times. The genes are TRBV5-1 and TRBJ2-7; a weak D match, TRBD2 (6 bases). The germline V and J ends were trimmed by 3 bases and 1 base, with 17 bases remaining between them. This CDR3 has 16 amino acids. Germline V lookup: CDR1 SGHRS, CDR2 YFSETQ. The chain's CDR3 is CASSSPNARDSYEQYF. The CDR3 nucleotides read TGCGCCAGCAGCTCCCCGAATGCGCGGGATTCCTACGAGCAGTACTTC.

The rearrangement joins TRBV6-5 to TRBJ1-2; 7 nucleotides match TRBD1. The germline V gene has CDR1 MNHEY and CDR2 SVGAGI. Trimming took 10 bases from V and 6 from J; bases not matched to a gene: 8. The CDR3 length is 12 residues. The CDR3 loop is CAIRDSLNGYTF. CDR3 coding DNA: TGTGCCATAAGGGACAGCTTAAATGGCTACACCTTC.

The genes are TRBV11-1 and TRBJ2-1; the D call may be TRBD1 or TRBD2 (5 bases each). The CDR3 has 15 residues. With 3 bases removed from V and 5 bases from J, the gap between germline ends came to 14 bases. CDR1 and CDR2 (germline): SGHAT, FQDESV (reference sequence). CDR3 nucleotide sequence: TGTGCCAGCAGCTTTTCGGGGTCGGGGCACAATGAGCAGTTCTTC. This translates into CASSFSGSGHNEQFF.

This clonotype came up a few times. The chain has TRBV7-2 and TRBJ2-7; D gene ambiguous. V was trimmed by 4 bases and J by 2 bases, leaving 6 bases between them. Germline lookup yields CDR1 SGHTA and CDR2 FQGNSA. The CDR3 totals 12 residues. In nucleotides, the CDR3 is TGTGCCAGCAGCTCCGTAACCTACGAGCAGTACTTC. Its translation is CASSSVTYEQYF.

This clonotype was seen a handful of times. In nucleotides, the CDR3 is TGCAGCGTTGAATTAGCGGGGGACCACACAGATACGCAGTATTTT. Protein sequence: CSVELAGDHTDTQYF. This chain connects TRBV29-1 to TRBJ2-3; 9 bases line up with TRBD2. CDR3 length: 15 amino acids. V shed 2 bases and J 2 bases; nucleotides not matched to a gene: 5. Germline V lookup: CDR1 SQVTM, CDR2 ANQGSEA.